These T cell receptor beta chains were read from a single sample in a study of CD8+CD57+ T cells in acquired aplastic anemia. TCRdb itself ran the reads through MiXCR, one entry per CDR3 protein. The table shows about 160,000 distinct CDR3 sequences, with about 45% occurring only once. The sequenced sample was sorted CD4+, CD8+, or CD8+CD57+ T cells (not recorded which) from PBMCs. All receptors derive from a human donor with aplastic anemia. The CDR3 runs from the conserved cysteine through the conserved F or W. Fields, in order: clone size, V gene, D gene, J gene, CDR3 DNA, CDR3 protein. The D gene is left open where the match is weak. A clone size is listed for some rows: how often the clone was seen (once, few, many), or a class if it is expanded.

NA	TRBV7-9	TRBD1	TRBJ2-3	TGTGCCAGCAGCACCGACAGGGGGACAGATACGCAGTATTTT	CASSTDRGTDTQYF
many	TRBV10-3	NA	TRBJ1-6	TGTGCCATCAGTGACCCGAAGAATTCACCCCTCCACTTT	CAISDPKNSPLHF
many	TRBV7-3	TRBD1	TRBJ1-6	TGTGCCAGCAGCCGCGGACAGGGGCTTAATTCACCCCTCCACTTT	CASSRGQGLNSPLHF
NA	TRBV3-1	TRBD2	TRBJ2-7	TGTGCCAGCAGCCCGGGACTAGCGGGAGGGCCGAACTTC	CASSPGLAGGPNF
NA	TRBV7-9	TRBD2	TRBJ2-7	TGTGCCAGCAGCCCTATAGCGGGATCCTACGAGCAGTACTTC	CASSPIAGSYEQYF
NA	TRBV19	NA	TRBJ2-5	TGTGCCAGTAGAGAGGGGGGGCAAGAGACCCAGTACTTC	CASREGGQETQYF
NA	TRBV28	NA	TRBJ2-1	TGTGCCAGCAGTACACTTAGTGAGCAGATCTTC	CASSTLSEQIF
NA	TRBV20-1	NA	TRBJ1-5	TGCAGTGCTAGTTCCGTATATAGCAATCAGCCCCAGCATTTT	CSASSVYSNQPQHF
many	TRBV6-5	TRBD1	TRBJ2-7	TGTGCCAGCAGTTACTCATCCAGGGGGTTATCCCACGAGCAGTACTTC	CASSYSSRGLSHEQYF
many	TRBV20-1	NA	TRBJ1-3	TGCAGTGCTAGAGATAGGACAGCATCTGGAAACACCATATATTTT	CSARDRTASGNTIYF
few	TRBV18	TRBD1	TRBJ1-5	TGTGCCAGCTCACAAGGACAGGGCAAGCAGCCCCAGCATTTT	CASSQGQGKQPQHF
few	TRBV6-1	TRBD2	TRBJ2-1	TGTGCCAGCAACGAACGGGGTAGCGGGGGCTACAATGAGCAGTTCTTC	CASNERGSGGYNEQFF
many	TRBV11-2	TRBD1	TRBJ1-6	TGTGCCAGCAGCGTAGGGGGCATCGGTTCACCCCTCCACTTT	CASSVGGIGSPLHF
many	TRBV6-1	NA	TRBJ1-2	TGTGCCAGCAGTGAAGCGCTTGGCGGTGGCTACACCTTC	CASSEALGGGYTF
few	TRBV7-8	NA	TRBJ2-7	TGTGCCAGCAGCTTAGCCGGTGGGGCCAACGAGCAGTACTTC	CASSLAGGANEQYF
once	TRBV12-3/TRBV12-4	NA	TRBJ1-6	TGTGCCAGCAGTTTAAAAGCTGGCTCACCCCTCCACTTT	CASSLKAGSPLHF
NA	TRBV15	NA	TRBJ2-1	TGTGCCACCAGCGCTAGACTAGTCGGCGGAGAGCAGTTCTTC	CATSARLVGGEQFF
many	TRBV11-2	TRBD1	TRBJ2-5	TGTGCCAGCAGCCCTAAGACAGGGATAGAGACCCAGTACTTC	CASSPKTGIETQYF
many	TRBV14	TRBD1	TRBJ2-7	TGTGCCAGCAGCCAGGACAGGGCGTTCTACGAGCAGTACTTC	CASSQDRAFYEQYF
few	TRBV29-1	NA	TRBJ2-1	TGCAGCTCACCAAGTAGGTCTAGCCGCAACAATGAGCAGTTCTTC	CSSPSRSSRNNEQFF
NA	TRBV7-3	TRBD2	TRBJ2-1	TGTGCCAGCAGCCTTAGCGGGGGGGCTGGCAATGAGCAGTTCTTC	CASSLSGGAGNEQFF
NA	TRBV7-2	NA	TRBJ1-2	TGTGCCAGCGGAAACAGGGAGGACTATGGCTACACCTTC	CASGNREDYGYTF